Below, 8 T cell receptor beta chains from the same sample are listed, as sequenced in a study of vaccination effects on CD4 cells after COVID-19. Which antigens these TCRs recognize remains unknown. Generated by immunoSEQ multiplex PCR, the TCRdb table keeps only in-frame clones and is missing some. The table lists 35,000 to 55,000 clones, roughly four fifths of them singletons. Sequencing was preceded by expansion of antigen-specific CD4+ T cells with viral peptide pools in the ViraFEST assay. Subsequent to ten to eleven days of culture, CD4+ T cells were isolated. Convalescent patients had PCR-confirmed SARS-CoV-2 infection between March and December 2020. The sequenced sample was CD4+ T cells from PBMCs cultured with a peptide pool, obtained before COVID-19 vaccination. The receptor set was obtained from a human donor who had a prior SARS-CoV-2 infection.

The V call is TRBV5-1, the J call TRBJ1-1; the D gene is possibly TRBD1 (6 bases). The length of the CDR3 is 14 residues. Germline V gives CDR1 SGHRS, CDR2 YFSETQ. Trimming removed 4 bases from V and 4 bases from J, with 14 bases in between. CDR3 protein: CASSLQGKGTEAFF. The CDR3 nucleotides are TGCGCCAGCAGCCTACAGGGTAAGGGCACTGAAGCTTTCTTT.

The chain combines TRBV6-6 with TRBJ2-7; D is uncertain. The ends were cut back, 2 bases at V and 4 bases at J, with 6 bases in the middle. This CDR3 has 12 residues. Germline V gene data show CDR1 as MNHNY and CDR2 as SVGAGI (reference sequence). The CDR3 here is CASSYGFYEQYF. For the CDR3, the DNA is TGTGCCAGCAGTTACGGTTTTTACGAGCAGTACTTC.

V and J are TRBV18 and TRBJ2-1, with a tentative D call TRBD2 (6 bases). The germline gives CDR1 KGHSH, CDR2 LQKENI. The ends were cut back, 2 bases at V and 9 bases at J, with 11 bases in the middle. This CDR3 is built from 13 residues. In nucleotides, the CDR3 is TGTGCCAGCTCACCAACGGGAGCGGGTGAGCAGTTCTTC. Translated: CASSPTGAGEQFF.

The genes are TRBV6-5 and TRBJ1-2; 7 positions match TRBD1. The CDR3 spans 14 residues. Germline V gives CDR1 MNHEY, CDR2 SVGAGI. The junction had 8 bases not matched to a gene; V was cut back by 6 bases and J by 4 bases. CDR3 loop: CASRKTGAAYGYTF. CDR3 nucleotides: TGTGCCAGCAGAAAAACAGGGGCTGCCTATGGCTACACCTTC.

The chain is built from TRBV18 and TRBJ2-2; D not resolved. Trimming took 0 bases from V and 3 from J, leaving 17 bases between them. The germline V gene has CDR1 KGHSH and CDR2 LQKENI. The CDR3 totals 18 residues. The CDR3 DNA follows: TGTGCCAGCTCACCACCGTCAAGTTCCCCAACCGACACCGGGGAGCTGTTTTTT. Translated, it gives CASSPPSSSPTDTGELFF. Full variable domain (remainder filled in from reference TRBV18 and TRBJ2-2): NAGVMQNPRHLVRRRGQEARLRCSPMKGHSHVYWYRQLPEEGLKFMVYLQKENIIDESGMPKERFSAEFPKEGPSILRIQQVVRGDSAAYFCASSPPSSSPTDTGELFFGEGSRLTVL.

The chain is built from TRBV4-2 and TRBJ1-4, with 10 positions matching TRBD1. Trimming removed 0 bases from V and 6 bases from J; junction bases left unmatched: 13. The CDR3 runs to 19 residues. The germline V gene encodes CDR1 LGHNA and CDR2 YNFKEQ. The CDR3 sequence: CASSQEPPRTGGSDEKLFF. CDR3 coding DNA: TGTGCCAGCAGCCAAGAGCCCCCCCGGACAGGGGGATCGGATGAAAAACTGTTTTTT.

This clone was observed a handful of times. The V call is TRBV7-8, the J call TRBJ1-5; 8 bases line up with TRBD1. The ends lost 2 bases at V and 5 bases at J; junction bases unmatched: 8. This CDR3 region has 16 residues. Germline V CDR1 and CDR2: SGHVS, FQNEAQ. Written as DNA, the CDR3 is TGTGCCAGCAGCTTATCGGCGGCAGGGGGCTATCAGCCCCAGCATTTT. As protein: CASSLSAAGGYQPQHF.

The rearrangement uses TRBV7-2 and TRBJ2-3; TRBD2 agrees at 8 bases. Germline V lookup: CDR1 SGHTA, CDR2 FQGNSA. This CDR3 spans 14 amino acids. V dropped 5 bases and J dropped 9; count of bases not matched to a gene: 10. CDR3 DNA: TGTGCCAGCAGCCCCCAGACTAGCGTTCAGACGCAGTATTTT. The encoded protein is CASSPQTSVQTQYF.